The present T cell receptor (beta chain) was sequenced within a study of cytomegalovirus exposure and HLA in healthy donors (TCRdb year 2017). Regarding the research as a whole: A later analysis indicated that the roughly 130 validation repertoires were generated on the platform also employed for the 700 or so repertoires of the first cohort. To predict cytomegalovirus infection status, the study brought together high-throughput TCR immunosequencing, statistical association of individual TCRs with disease status, and machine learning. In addition to the first cohort of approximately 650 subjects, a separate validation cohort of approximately 130 different subjects was used. The study aimed to test whether signatures of past pathogen exposure could be identified by cataloging public T cell receptors.

Study-wide conclusions, independent of this receptor: The study listed 164 TCR beta chains as associated with cytomegalovirus. In vitro tests confirmed that a few of the cytomegalovirus-associated TCR beta chains recognize cytomegalovirus antigens. The validation cohort had no HLA typing available for a later analysis, so co-occurrence within that cohort was assessed over all 120 or so repertoires. A later analysis found that TCRs clustered in the first cohort also tended to co-occur in the roughly 120 validation repertoires, with 94% of cluster scores above 0. Cytomegalovirus status was reported to be diagnosed by the classifier with high specificity and sensitivity in both the original and validation cohorts. According to the authors, the approach could potentially be generalized to other disease states and immunological phenotypes. While some public TCRs were present in many individuals, most TCR sequences turned up only very rarely across donors.

Donors formed part of the validation cohort, which comprised over a hundred subjects and was distinct from the first cohort of 690 or so subjects. Worth noting for this clone: Its recognized antigen is unknown. No base-level quality is on record; no much larger clone is a single base apart.

Its CDR3 holds 16 amino acids, cysteine through phenylalanine. The read is trimmed to its CDR3 DNA, 48 bases read in frame from base 1. V gives up 4 bases and J gives up 9 bases, and the segment between their germline ends measures 26 bases. For CDR1 and CDR2, the germline V gene lists SGHRS and YFSETQ. The library came from the immunoSEQ multiplex PCR assay. The authors' pipeline ran thus. To diagnose cytomegalovirus status from the catalog of TCR beta chain sequences, a statistical classification framework was built. The table comes from immuneACCESS by way of TCRdb, which keeps in-frame sequences with V and J called. Part of the clones is missing from these tables; in studies checked, under half for an unresolved V gene and the rest for unknown reasons. The V and J calls and the clone size are those of that table, but D and trimming were determined from the DNA. In all, the sample holds 130,000 to 150,000 clones, and 70% to 90% of those were seen once. 6.2% of the sample is in the top ten clones.

The chain was built from TRBV5-1 and TRBJ2-7; possibly the D gene is TRBD2, per 5 matching bases. The clonotype was recovered from a woman in her twenties or thirties in good health and CMV-seropositive. Material: PBMCs. CDR3 sequence: CASSPNAGIIGNVQYF. The nucleotide sequence is TGCGCCAGCAGCCCTAATGCTGGGATAATCGGGAATGTGCAGTACTTC.